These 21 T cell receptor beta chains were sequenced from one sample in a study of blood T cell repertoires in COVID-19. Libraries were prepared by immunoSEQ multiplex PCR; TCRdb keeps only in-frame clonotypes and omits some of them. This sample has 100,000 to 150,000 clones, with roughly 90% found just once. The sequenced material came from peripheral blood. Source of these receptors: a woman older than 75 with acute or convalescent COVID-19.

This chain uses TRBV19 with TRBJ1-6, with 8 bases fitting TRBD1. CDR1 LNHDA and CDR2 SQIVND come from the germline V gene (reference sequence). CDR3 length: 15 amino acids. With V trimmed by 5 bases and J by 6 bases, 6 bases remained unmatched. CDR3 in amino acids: CASSPGQGTNSPLHF. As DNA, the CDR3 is TGTGCCAGTAGTCCCGGACAGGGCACTAATTCACCCCTCCACTTT.

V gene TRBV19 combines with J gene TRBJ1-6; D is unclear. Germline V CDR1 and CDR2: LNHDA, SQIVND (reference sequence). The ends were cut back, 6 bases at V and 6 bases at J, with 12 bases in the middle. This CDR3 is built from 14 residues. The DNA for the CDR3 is TGTGCCAGTAGCATAATTGGACTTAATTCACCCCTCCACTTT. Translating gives CASSIIGLNSPLHF.

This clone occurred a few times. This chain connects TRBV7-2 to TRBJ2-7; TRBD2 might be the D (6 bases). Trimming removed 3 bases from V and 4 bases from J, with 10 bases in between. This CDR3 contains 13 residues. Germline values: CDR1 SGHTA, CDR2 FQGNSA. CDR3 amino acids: CASSLRGGYEQYF. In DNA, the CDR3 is TGTGCCAGCAGCTTGCGGGGCGGATACGAGCAGTACTTC.

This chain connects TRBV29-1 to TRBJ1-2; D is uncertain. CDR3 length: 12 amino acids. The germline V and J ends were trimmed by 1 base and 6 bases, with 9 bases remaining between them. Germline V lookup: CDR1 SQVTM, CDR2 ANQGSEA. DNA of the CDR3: TGCAGCGTTGAAGGGCAGTACAATGGCTACACCTTC. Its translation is CSVEGQYNGYTF.

The CDR3 loop is CASSVGLAGEQFF. As DNA, the CDR3 is TGTGCCAGCAGCGTAGGGCTAGCGGGAGAGCAGTTCTTC. The V call is TRBV9, the J call TRBJ2-1, with 9 bases lining up with TRBD2. In germline, CDR1 is SGDLS, CDR2 YYNGEE. CDR3 size: 13 residues. After removal of 0 bases from V and 10 bases from J, the junction contained 2 bases not matched to a gene.

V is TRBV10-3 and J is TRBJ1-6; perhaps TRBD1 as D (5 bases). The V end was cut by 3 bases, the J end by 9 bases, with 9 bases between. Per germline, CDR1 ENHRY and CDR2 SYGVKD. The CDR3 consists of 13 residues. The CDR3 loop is CAISEQDGSPLHF. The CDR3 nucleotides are TGTGCCATCAGTGAACAGGATGGTTCACCCCTCCACTTT.

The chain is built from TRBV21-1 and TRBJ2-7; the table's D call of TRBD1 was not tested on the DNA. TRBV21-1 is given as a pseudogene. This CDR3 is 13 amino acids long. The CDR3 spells CASSKNRVHEQYF. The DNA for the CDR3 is TGTGCCAGCAGCAAGAACAGGGTCCACGAGCAGTACTTC.

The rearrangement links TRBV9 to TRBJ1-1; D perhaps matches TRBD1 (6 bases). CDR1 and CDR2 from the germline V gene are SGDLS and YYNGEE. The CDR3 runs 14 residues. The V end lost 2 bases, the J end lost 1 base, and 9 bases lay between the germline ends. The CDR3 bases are TGTGCCAGCAGCGTTACAGGGCAGAACACTGAAGCTTTCTTT. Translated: CASSVTGQNTEAFF.

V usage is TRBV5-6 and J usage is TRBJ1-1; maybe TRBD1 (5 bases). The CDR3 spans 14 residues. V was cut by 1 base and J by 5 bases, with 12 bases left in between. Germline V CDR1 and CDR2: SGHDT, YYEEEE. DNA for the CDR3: TGTGCCAGCAGCTTGCCCGGAAGACAGACTGAAGCTTTCTTT. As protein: CASSLPGRQTEAFF.

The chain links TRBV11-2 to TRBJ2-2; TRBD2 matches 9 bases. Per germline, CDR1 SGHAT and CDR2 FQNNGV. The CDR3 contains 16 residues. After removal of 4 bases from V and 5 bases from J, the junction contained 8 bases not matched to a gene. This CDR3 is CASSWGLASSTGELFF. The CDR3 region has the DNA TGTGCCAGCAGCTGGGGACTAGCCTCCTCAACCGGGGAGCTGTTTTTT.

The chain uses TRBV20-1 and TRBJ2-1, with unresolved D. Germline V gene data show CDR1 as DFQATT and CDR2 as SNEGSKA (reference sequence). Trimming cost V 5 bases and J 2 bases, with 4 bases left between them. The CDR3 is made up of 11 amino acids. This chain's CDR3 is CSAAPYNEQFF. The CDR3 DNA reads TGCAGTGCTGCGCCCTACAATGAGCAGTTCTTC.

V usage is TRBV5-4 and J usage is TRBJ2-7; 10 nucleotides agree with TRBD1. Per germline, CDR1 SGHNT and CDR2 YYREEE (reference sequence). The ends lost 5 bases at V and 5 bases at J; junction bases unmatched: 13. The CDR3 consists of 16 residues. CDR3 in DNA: TGTGCCAGCAGGGCAAAAACCGGGACAGGGGCGGACGAGCAGTACTTC. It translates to CASRAKTGTGADEQYF. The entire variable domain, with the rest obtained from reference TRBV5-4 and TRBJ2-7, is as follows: ETGVTQSPTHLIKTRGQQVTLRCSSQSGHNTVSWYQQALGQGPQFIFQYYREEENGRGNFPPRFSGLQFPNYSSELNVNALELDDSALYLCASRAKTGTGADEQYFGPGTRLTVT.

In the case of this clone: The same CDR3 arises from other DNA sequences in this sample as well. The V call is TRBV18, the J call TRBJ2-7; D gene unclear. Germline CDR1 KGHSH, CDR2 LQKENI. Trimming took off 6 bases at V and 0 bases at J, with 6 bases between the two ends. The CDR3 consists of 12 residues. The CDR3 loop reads CASSPSSYEQYF. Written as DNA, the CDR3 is TGTGCCAGCTCCCCTAGCTCCTACGAGCAGTACTTC.

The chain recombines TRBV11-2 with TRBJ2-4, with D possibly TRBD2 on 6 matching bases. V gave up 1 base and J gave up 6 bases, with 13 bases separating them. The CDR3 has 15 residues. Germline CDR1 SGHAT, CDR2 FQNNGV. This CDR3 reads CASSLGAGGVNIQYF. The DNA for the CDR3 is TGTGCCAGCAGCTTAGGGGCCGGGGGAGTAAACATTCAGTACTTC.

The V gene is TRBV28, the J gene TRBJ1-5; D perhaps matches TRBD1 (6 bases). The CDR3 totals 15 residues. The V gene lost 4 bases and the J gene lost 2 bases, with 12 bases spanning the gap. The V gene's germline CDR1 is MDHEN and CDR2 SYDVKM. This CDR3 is CASSSPRGGNQPQHF. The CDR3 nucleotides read TGTGCCAGCAGTTCCCCCAGGGGCGGCAATCAGCCCCAGCATTTT. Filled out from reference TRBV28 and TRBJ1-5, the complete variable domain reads DVKVTQSSRYLVKRTGEKVFLECVQDMDHENMFWYRQDPGLGLRLIYFSYDVKMKEKGDIPEGYSVSREKKERFSLILESASTNQTSMYLCASSSPRGGNQPQHFGDGTRLSIL.

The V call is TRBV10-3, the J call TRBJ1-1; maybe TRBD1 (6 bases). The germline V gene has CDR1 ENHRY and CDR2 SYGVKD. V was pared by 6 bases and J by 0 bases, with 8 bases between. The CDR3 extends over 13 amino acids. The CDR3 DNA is TGTGCCATCAGGGACAGCGTGAACACTGAAGCTTTCTTT. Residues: CAIRDSVNTEAFF.

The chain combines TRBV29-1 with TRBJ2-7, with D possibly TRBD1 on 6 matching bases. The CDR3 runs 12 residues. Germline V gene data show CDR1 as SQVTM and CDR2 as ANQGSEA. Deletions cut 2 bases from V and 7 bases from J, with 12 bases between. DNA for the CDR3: TGCAGCGTTGAAAGAAAAGGGGGAGAGCAGTACTTC. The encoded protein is CSVERKGGEQYF.

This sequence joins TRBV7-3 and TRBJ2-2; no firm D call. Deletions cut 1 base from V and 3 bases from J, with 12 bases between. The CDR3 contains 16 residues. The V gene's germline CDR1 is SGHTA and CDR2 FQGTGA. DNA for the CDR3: TGTGCCAGCAGCTTAAGAAGTCCCCGGGACACCGGGGAGCTGTTTTTT. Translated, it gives CASSLRSPRDTGELFF.

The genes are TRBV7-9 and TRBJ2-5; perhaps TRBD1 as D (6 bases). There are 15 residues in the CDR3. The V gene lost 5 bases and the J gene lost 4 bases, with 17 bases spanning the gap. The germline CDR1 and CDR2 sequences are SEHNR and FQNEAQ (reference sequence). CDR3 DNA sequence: TGTGCCAGCAGCCGGGGTGCAACAGGGAGAGAGACCCAGTACTTC. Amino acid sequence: CASSRGATGRETQYF.

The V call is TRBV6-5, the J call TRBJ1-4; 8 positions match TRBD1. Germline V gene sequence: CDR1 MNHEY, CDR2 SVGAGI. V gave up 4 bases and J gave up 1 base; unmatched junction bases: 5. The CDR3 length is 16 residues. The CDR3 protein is CASSWGTGRTNEKLFF. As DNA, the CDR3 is TGTGCCAGCAGTTGGGGGACAGGCAGAACTAATGAAAAACTGTTTTTT.

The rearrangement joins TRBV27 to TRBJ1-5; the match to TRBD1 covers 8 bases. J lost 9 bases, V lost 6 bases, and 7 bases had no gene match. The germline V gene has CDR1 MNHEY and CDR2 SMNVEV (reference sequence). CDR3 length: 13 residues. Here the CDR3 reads CASRRDRPSPQHF. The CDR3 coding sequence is TGTGCCAGCAGAAGGGACAGGCCATCGCCCCAGCATTTT.